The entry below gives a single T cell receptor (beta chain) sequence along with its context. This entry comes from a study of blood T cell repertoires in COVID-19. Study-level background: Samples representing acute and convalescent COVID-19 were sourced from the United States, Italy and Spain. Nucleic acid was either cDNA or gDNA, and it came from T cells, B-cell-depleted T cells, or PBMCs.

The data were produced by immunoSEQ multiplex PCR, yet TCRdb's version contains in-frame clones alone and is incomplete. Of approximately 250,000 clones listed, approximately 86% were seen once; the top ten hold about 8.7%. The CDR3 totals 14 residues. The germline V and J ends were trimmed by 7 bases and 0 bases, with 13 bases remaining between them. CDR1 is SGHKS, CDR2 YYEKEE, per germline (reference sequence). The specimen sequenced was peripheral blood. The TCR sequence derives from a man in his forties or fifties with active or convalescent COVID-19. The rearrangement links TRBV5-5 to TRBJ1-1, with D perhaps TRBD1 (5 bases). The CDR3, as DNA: TGTGCCAGCGTGGGGGGTTTGTTGAACACTGAAGCTTTCTTT. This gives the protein CASVGGLLNTEAFF.